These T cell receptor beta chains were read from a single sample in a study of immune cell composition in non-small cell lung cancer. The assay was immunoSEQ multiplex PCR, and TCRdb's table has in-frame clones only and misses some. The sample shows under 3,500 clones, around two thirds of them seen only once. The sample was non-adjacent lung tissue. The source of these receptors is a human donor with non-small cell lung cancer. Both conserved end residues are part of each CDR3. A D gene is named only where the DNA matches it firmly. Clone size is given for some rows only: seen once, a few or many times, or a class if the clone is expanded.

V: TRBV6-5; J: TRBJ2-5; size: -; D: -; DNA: TGTGCCAGCAGTTCCCCTAGCAGGCGGGAGACCCAGTACTTC; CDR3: CASSSPSRRETQYF
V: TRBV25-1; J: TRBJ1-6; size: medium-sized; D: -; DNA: TGTGCCACCTCTAGACAGGCCAATTCACCCCTCCACTTT; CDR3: CATSRQANSPLHF
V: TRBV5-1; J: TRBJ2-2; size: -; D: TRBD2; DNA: TGCGCCAGCAGCTTGAGGGGACTAGCGGGTACCGGGGAGCTGTTTTTT; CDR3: CASSLRGLAGTGELFF
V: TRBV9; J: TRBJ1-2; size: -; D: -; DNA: TGTGCCAGCAGCGTAGATACACAGGGAAGAACAAGAGGCTACACCTTC; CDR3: CASSVDTQGRTRGYTF
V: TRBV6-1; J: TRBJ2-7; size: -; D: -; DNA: TGTGCCAGCAAAATTGAGGCAGGGCCGAGCTACGAGCAGTACTTC; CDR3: CASKIEAGPSYEQYF
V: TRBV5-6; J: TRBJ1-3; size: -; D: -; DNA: TGTGCCAGTCAGACCTGGGGGGGCGCGGCTGGAAACACCATATATTTT; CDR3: CASQTWGGAAGNTIYF
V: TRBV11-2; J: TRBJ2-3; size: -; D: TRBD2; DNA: TGTGCCAGCAGCCCCCGACTAGCGGGCACAGATACGCAGTATTTT; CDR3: CASSPRLAGTDTQYF
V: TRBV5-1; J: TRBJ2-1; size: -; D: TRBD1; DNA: TGCGCCAGCAGCTCGGGACAGAACAATGAGCAGTTCTTC; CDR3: CASSSGQNNEQFF
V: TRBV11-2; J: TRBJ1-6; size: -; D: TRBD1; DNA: TGTGCCAGCAGCTTACCAAGGGGGCAGGGGAGTAATTCACCCCTCCACTTT; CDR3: CASSLPRGQGSNSPLHF
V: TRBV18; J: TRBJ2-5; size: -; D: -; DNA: TGTGCCAGCTCGCCCAGTAAATCAGAGACCCAGTACTTC; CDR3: CASSPSKSETQYF
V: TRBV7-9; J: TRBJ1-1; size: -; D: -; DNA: TGTGCCAGCAGCTTAGTTAGGGGCATCACTGAAGCTTTCTTT; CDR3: CASSLVRGITEAFF
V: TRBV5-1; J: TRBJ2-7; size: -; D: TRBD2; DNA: TGCGCCAGCAGCTTGTCACTAGCGGGGGGTTCGTCCTACGAGCAGTACTTC; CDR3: CASSLSLAGGSSYEQYF
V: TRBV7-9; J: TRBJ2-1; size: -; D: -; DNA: TGTGCCAGCAGCTTGGGGAGGCAGGGACCTAACTACAATGAGCAGTTCTTC; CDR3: CASSLGRQGPNYNEQFF
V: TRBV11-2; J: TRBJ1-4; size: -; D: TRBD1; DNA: TGTGCCAGCAGCTTAGAGTGGACAGGGGGCCTAGCTAATGAAAAACTGTTTTTT; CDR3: CASSLEWTGGLANEKLFF
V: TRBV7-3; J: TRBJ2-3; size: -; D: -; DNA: TGTGCCAGCAGCTTAACCCAGGGAACAGATACGCAGTATTTT; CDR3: CASSLTQGTDTQYF
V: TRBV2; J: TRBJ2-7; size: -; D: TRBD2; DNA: TGTGCCGGTAGCGGGGGGATCTCCTACGAGCAGTACTTC; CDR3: CAGSGGISYEQYF
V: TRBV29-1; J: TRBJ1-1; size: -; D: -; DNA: TGCAGCGGCGCACAGGGAACGAACACTGAAGCTTTCTTT; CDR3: CSGAQGTNTEAFF
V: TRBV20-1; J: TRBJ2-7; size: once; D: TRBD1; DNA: TGCAGTGCTCGACAGGGCTACGAGCAGTACTTC; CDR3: CSARQGYEQYF
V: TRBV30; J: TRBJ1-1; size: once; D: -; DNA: TGTGCCTGGAGTAGGCAGGGTGGCGGTGAAGCTTTCTTT; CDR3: CAWSRQGGGEAFF
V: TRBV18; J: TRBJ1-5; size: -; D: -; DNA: TGTGCCAGCTCAGGGGAGGGTAGTGATCAGCCCCAGCATTTT; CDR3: CASSGEGSDQPQHF
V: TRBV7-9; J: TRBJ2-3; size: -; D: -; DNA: TGTGCCAGCAGCCAAGGTGATGGAGCAGATACGCAGTATTTT; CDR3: CASSQGDGADTQYF
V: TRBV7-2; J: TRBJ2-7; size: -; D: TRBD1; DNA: TGCGCCAGCAGCCAGGGACAGGGTCCCGACGAGCAGTACTTC; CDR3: CASSQGQGPDEQYF
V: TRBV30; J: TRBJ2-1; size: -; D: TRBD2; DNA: TGTGCCTGGAAAACTAGCGGACCCTACAATGAGCAGTTCTTC; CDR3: CAWKTSGPYNEQFF
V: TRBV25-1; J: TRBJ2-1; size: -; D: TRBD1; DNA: TGTGCCAGCAGCGAACAGGGGATGAATGAGCAGTTCTTC; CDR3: CASSEQGMNEQFF
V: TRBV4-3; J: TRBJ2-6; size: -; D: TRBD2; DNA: TGCGCCAGCAGCCCTCGGGTAGCGGGGGAGGCTGGGGCCAACGTCCTGACTTTC; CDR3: CASSPRVAGEAGANVLTF
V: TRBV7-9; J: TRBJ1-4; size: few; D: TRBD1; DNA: TGTGCCAGCAGCTTCCACAGGGGTGGGGCAACTAATGAAAAACTGTTTTTT; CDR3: CASSFHRGGATNEKLFF
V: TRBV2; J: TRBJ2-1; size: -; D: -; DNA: TGTGCCAGCAGAGCCACAGGATACAATGAGCAGTTCTTC; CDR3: CASRATGYNEQFF
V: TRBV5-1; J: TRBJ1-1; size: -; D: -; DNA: TGCGCCAGCAGCTTGGAGAAGGGAGCCACTGAAGCTTTCTTT; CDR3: CASSLEKGATEAFF
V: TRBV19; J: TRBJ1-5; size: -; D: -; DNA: TGTGCCAGTAAGGGGAGGGGCCGCTATCAGCCCCAGCATTTT; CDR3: CASKGRGRYQPQHF
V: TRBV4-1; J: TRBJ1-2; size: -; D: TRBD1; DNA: TGCGCCAGCAGCCAAGACGCAGGGGGATATGGCTACACCTTC; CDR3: CASSQDAGGYGYTF
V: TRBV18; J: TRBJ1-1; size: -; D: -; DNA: TGTGCCAGCTCAAAAAACTCAGGGAACACTGAAGCTTTCTTT; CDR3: CASSKNSGNTEAFF
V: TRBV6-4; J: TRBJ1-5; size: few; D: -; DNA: TGTGCCAGCAGTGACTTTGGTATGGTCTATAGCAATCAGCCCCAGCATTTT; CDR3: CASSDFGMVYSNQPQHF
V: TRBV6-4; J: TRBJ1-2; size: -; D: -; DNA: TGTGCCAGCAGTGACACCCCGCAGGCGGCGGGTGGCTACACCTTC; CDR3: CASSDTPQAAGGYTF
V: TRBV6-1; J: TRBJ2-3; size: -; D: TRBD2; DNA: TGTGCCAGCAGTGAACTAGCGGGGGGGCCAGATACGCAGTATTTT; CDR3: CASSELAGGPDTQYF
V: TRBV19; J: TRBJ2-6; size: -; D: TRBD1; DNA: TGTGCCAGTAGGCGGGACAGGGGGGTTCCTGGGGCCAACGTCCTGACTTTC; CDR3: CASRRDRGVPGANVLTF
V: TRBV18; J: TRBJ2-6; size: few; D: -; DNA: TGTGCCAGCTCATCAACCTCCCTGAGGGGGGGCGGTGGGGCCAACGTCCTGACTTTC; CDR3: CASSSTSLRGGGGANVLTF
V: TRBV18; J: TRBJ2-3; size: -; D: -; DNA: TGTGCCAGCTCACTAGCAGATACGCAGTATTTT; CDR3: CASSLADTQYF
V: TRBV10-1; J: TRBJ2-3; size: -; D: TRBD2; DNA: TGCGCCAGCAGTGGACTAGCGGGGGGCACAGATACGCAGTATTTT; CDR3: CASSGLAGGTDTQYF
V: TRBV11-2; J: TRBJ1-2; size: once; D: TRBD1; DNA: TGTGCCAGCAGCTTACGACAGGGTTGGAACTATGGCTACACCTTC; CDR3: CASSLRQGWNYGYTF
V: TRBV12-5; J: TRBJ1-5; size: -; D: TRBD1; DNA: TGTGCTAGTGGTCCACCCCCGGGACAGCCAAATCAGCCCCAGCATTTT; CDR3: CASGPPPGQPNQPQHF
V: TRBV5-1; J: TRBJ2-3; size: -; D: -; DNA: TGCGCCAGCAGCTTGGCGACTGATACGCAGTATTTT; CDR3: CASSLATDTQYF
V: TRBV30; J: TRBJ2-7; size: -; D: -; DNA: TGTGCCTGGGGGCCCCCGGTGGGAGGCTACGAGCAGTACTTC; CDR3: CAWGPPVGGYEQYF
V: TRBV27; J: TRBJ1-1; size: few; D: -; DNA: TGTGCCAGCAGTTTACGGGGAGCTGAAGCTTTCTTT; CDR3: CASSLRGAEAFF
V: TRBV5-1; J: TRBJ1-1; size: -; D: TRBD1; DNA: TGCGCCAGCAGCTTAGGGACAGGGCGGAACACTGAAGCTTTCTTT; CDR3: CASSLGTGRNTEAFF
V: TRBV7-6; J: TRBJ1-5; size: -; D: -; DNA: TGTGCCAGCAGCTTTTCCCAGGGCAATCAGCCCCAGCATTTT; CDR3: CASSFSQGNQPQHF
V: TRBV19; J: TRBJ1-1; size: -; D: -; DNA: TGTGCCAGTACCAAAGACACGTTGAACACTGAAGCTTTCTTT; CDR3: CASTKDTLNTEAFF
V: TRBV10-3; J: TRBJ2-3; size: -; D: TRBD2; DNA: TGTGCCATCAGTGAGTCACTAGCGGCTGGGGGGGGAGATACGCAGTATTTT; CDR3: CAISESLAAGGGDTQYF
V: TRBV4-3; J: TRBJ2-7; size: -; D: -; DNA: TGCGCCAGCAGCCAAGATGGGACACCTTCCTACGAGCAGTACTTC; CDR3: CASSQDGTPSYEQYF
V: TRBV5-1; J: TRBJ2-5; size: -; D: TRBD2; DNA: TGTGCCAGCAGCTTGGATAGTAGCGGGGGGGCCAGGGAGACCCAGTACTTC; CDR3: CASSLDSSGGARETQYF
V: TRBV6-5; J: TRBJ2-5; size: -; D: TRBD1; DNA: TGTGCCAGCAGTTACTCGGGGACAGGGGATGGCCAGTACTTC; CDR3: CASSYSGTGDGQYF
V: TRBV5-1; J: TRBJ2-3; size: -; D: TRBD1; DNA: TGCGCCAGCAGCTTGCGGGACAGAGATACGCAGTATTTT; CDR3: CASSLRDRDTQYF
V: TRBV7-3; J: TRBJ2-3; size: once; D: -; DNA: TGTGCCAGCAGCTTAAAATACAGGGTTCCCAACAGCACAGATACGCAGTATTTT; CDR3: CASSLKYRVPNSTDTQYF
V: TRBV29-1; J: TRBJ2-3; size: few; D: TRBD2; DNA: TGCAGCGTTGAAGGGGGACTAGCGGGGGGCGTTAGCACAGATACGCAGTATTTT; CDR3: CSVEGGLAGGVSTDTQYF
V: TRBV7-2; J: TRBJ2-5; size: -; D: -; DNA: TGTGCCAGCAGCTCCCGGGACATGTACCAAGAGACCCAGTACTTC; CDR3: CASSSRDMYQETQYF
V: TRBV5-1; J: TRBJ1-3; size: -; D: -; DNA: TGCGCCAGCAGCTTGGAGGGGGAAAACACCATATATTTT; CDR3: CASSLEGENTIYF